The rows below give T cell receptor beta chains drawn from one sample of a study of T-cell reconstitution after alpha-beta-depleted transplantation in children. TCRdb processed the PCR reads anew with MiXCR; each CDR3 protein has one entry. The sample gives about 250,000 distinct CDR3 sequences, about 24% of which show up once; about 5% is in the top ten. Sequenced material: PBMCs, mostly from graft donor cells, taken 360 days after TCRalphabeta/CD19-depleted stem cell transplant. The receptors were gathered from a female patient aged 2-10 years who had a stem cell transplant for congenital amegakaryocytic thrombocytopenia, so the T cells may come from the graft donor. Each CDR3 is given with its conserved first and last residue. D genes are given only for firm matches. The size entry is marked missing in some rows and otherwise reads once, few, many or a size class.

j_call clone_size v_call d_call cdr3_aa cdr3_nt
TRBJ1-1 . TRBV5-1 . CASKYGGGTEAFF TGCGCCAGCAAGTACGGGGGAGGGACTGAAGCTTTCTTT
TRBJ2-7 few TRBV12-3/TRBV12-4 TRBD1 CASRYGQGAKDEQYF TGTGCCAGCAGGTACGGACAGGGGGCGAAGGATGAGCAGTACTTC
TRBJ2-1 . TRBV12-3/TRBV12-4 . CASSSPGLYNEQFF TGTGCCAGCAGTTCCCCAGGCTTATACAATGAGCAGTTCTTC
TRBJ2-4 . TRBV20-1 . CSSVTIAVAKNIQYF TGCAGTTCGGTAACGATAGCGGTAGCCAAAAACATTCAGTACTTC
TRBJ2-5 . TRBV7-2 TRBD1 CASSSTGPPGETQYF TGTGCCAGCAGCTCGACAGGGCCCCCGGGAGAGACCCAGTACTTC
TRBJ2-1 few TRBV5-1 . CASSLERTKVSGGPYNEQFF TGCGCCAGCAGCTTGGAGCGGACTAAAGTTTCCGGGGGGCCTTACAATGAGCAGTTCTTC
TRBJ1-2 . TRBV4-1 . CASSRVQGPPQGYTF TGCGCCAGCAGCCGAGTCCAGGGGCCGCCTCAGGGCTACACCTTC
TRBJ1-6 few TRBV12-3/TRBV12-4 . CASRWGDSPLHF TGTGCCAGCCGGTGGGGAGATTCACCCCTCCACTTT
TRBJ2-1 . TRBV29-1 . CSVEDPPPGSDEQFF TGCAGCGTTGAAGATCCCCCGCCGGGTTCCGATGAGCAGTTCTTC
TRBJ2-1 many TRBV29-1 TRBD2 CTLRGAGLDEQFF TGCACCCTGCGGGGGGCAGGGTTGGATGAGCAGTTCTTC
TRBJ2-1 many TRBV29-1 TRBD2 CSVEGAAGARNEQFF TGCAGCGTTGAAGGGGCCGCGGGAGCGCGGAATGAGCAGTTCTTC
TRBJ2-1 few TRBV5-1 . CASSGAASSYNEQFF TGCGCCAGCAGCGGAGCCGCGAGCTCCTACAATGAGCAGTTCTTC
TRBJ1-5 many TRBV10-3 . CAISERVTRKPQHF TGTGCCATCAGTGAAAGGGTGACACGGAAGCCCCAGCATTTT
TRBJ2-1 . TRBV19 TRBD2 CASNPSGTRIYNEQFF TGTGCCAGTAACCCATCCGGGACTAGGATCTACAATGAGCAGTTCTTC